The 7 T cell receptor beta chains below all came from one sample that was sequenced in a study of yellow fever vaccine responses in identical twins. TCRdb re-analysed the RT-PCR reads in MiXCR, keeping a single row per CDR3 protein. The sample lists roughly 18,000 distinct CDR3 sequences, roughly 60% seen once, with less than 9.5% in the top ten. The specimen was T cells from blood (PBMCs), unsorted or a sorted subset (not recorded which), collected before or after yellow fever vaccination (not recorded which). Source of these receptors: a woman aged 18-29 years who received the yellow fever vaccine.

This sequence joins TRBV5-1 and TRBJ2-3; D possibly uses TRBD1 or TRBD2 (6 bases each). Germline loops: CDR1 SGHRS, CDR2 YFSETQ. V was trimmed by 4 bases and J by 5 bases, leaving 14 bases between them. The CDR3 runs 14 residues. This chain's CDR3 is CASSPSGGRDTQYF. The CDR3 region has the DNA TGCGCCAGCAGCCCTTCTGGGGGGCGAGATACGCAGTATTTT. Looking up the rest from reference TRBV5-1 and TRBJ2-3 gives the full variable domain: KAGVTQTPRYLIKTRGQQVTLSCSPISGHRSVSWYQQTPGQGLQFLFEYFSETQRNKGNFPGRFSGRQFSNSRSEMNVSTLELGDSALYLCASSPSGGRDTQYFGPGTRLTVL.

The table lists this clonotype with a count of one. The CDR3 loop reads CASSPTGPNYGYTF. Written as DNA, the CDR3 is TGTGCCAGCAGTCCGACAGGCCCTAACTATGGCTACACCTTC. This chain links TRBV2 with TRBJ1-2, with TRBD1 as a possible D gene (6 bases). The V gene lost 5 bases and the J gene lost 0 bases, with 10 bases spanning the gap. Germline values: CDR1 SNHLY, CDR2 FYNNEI. There are 14 residues in the CDR3.

This chain links TRBV18 with TRBJ2-7; D gene ambiguous. Germline lookup yields CDR1 KGHSH and CDR2 LQKENI. The CDR3 is 14 amino acids. V shed 0 bases and J shed 5 bases, with 11 bases lying between them. This CDR3 reads CASSPPGSPNEQYF. In DNA, the CDR3 is TGTGCCAGCTCACCACCGGGCTCCCCCAACGAGCAGTACTTC.

The chain has TRBV18 and TRBJ1-1; D perhaps matches TRBD1 (5 bases). The CDR3 sequence is 15 residues long. V lost 3 bases to trimming and J lost 2 bases, with 13 bases between them. CDR1 and CDR2 from the germline V gene are KGHSH and LQKENI. This CDR3 is CASSPEGTGNTEAFF. The CDR3 DNA sequence: TGTGCCAGCTCACCTGAGGGGACGGGAAACACTGAAGCTTTCTTT.

This clonotype has only a few counts. This chain connects TRBV20-1 to TRBJ2-1; maybe TRBD2 (6 bases). Germline-derived CDR1 and CDR2 are DFQATT and SNEGSKA (reference sequence). V was cut by 8 bases and J by 7 bases, with 12 bases left in between. CDR3 length: 11 residues. The CDR3 coding sequence is TGCAGTCAAAAGACTAGGAATGAGCAGTTCTTC. It specifies CSQKTRNEQFF.

This clonotype was seen more than once but under ten times. This chain connects TRBV11-2 to TRBJ1-1; TRBD1 matches 7 bases. Germline CDR1 SGHAT, CDR2 FQNNGV. The J segment lost 7 bases and the V segment lost 3 bases, leaving 2 bases of the junction unmatched. The CDR3 totals 12 residues. CDR3 bases: TGTGCCAGCAGCTTTCGGACAGGTGAAGCTTTCTTT. It codes for CASSFRTGEAFF.

The rearrangement links TRBV3-1 to TRBJ2-1, with D uncertain. Trimming removed 1 base at V and 7 bases at J, with 11 bases between. This CDR3 region has 14 residues. Germline V gene data show CDR1 as LGHDT and CDR2 as YNNKEL (reference sequence). The chain's CDR3 is CASSQGTVGNEQFF. CDR3 sequence (DNA): TGTGCCAGCAGCCAAGGGACGGTGGGTAATGAGCAGTTCTTC.